The subject of this entry is one TCR beta chain. What it binds is not known. This specimen comes from a study of cytomegalovirus exposure and HLA in healthy donors. PCR amplification relied on 60 Vbeta primers (plus 13 Jbeta primers). TCRdb keeps only in-frame clones here, not all; method: immunoSEQ multiplex PCR. Altogether 95,000 to 150,000 clones are present, over 70% being singletons, with the ten largest covering less than 4.5%. Overall study results and limits: The study carried out a later analysis of TCR beta sequences. It associated some 17,000 of them with specific HLA alleles at a false discovery rate of 0.05.

The clonotype comes from a woman in her thirties or forties in good health and CMV-seronegative. The specimen was PBMCs.

Written as DNA, the CDR3 is TGTGCCAGCAGCTCATCCCTCTCCTACGAGCAGTACTTC. Its translation: CASSSSLSYEQYF. The chain links TRBV7-2 to TRBJ2-5; D call uncertain. Judging by the DNA end, TRBJ2-7 fits better; the J call may be wrong. The CDR3 loop spans 13 amino acids. Germline V lookup: CDR1 SGHTA, CDR2 FQGNSA.